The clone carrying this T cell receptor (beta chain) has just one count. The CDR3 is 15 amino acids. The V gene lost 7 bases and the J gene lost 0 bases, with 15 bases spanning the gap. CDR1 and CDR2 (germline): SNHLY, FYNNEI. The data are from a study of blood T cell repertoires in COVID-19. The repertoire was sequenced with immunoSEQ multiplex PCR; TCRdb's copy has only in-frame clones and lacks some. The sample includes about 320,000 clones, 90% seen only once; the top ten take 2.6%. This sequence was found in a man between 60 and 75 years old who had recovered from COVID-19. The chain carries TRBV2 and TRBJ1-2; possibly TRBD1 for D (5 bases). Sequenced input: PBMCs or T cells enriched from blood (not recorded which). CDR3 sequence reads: CASTQTGGANYGYTF. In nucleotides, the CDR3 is TGTGCCAGCACTCAAACCGGGGGGGCTAACTATGGCTACACCTTC. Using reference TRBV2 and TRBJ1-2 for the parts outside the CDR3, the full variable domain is EPEVTQTPSHQVTQMGQEVILRCVPISNHLYFYWYRQILGQKVEFLVSFYNNEISEKSEIFDDQFSVERPDGSNFTLKIRSTKLEDSAMYFCASTQTGGANYGYTFGSGTRLTVV.